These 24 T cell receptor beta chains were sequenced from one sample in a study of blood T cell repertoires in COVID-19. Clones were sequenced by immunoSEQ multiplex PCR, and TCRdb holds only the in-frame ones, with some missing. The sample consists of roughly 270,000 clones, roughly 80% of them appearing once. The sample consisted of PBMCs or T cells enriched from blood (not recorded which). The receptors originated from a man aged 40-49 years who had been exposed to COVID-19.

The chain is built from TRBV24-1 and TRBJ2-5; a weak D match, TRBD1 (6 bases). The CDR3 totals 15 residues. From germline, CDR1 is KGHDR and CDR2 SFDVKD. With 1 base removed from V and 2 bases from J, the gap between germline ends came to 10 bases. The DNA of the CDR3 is TGTGCCACCAGTGATTTTCGGGACAATCAAGAGACCCAGTACTTC. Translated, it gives CATSDFRDNQETQYF.

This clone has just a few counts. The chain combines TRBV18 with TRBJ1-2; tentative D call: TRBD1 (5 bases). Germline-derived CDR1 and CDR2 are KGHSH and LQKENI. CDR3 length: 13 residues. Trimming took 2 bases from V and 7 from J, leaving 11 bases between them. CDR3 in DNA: TGTGCCAGCTCACCATCAGGGACTCCTGGCTACACCTTC. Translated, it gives CASSPSGTPGYTF.

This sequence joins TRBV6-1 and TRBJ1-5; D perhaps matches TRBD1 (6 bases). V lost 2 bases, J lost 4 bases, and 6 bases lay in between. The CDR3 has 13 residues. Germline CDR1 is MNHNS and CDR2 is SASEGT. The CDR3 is CASSERGNQPQHF. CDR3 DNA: TGTGCCAGCAGTGAAAGGGGGAATCAGCCCCAGCATTTT.

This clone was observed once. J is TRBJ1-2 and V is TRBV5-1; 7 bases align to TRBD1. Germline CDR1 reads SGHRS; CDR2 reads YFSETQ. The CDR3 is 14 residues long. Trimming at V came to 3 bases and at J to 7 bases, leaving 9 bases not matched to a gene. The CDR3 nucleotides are TGCGCCAGCAGCTCTGAACAGGGGTGGGCTGGCTACACCTTC. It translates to CASSSEQGWAGYTF.

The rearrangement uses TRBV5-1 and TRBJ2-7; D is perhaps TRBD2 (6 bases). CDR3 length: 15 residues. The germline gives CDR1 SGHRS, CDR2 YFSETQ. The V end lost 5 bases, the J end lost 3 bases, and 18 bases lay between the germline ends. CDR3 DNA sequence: TGCGCCAGCAGACCCCCCGGGAGTGTTGGCTACGAGCAGTACTTC. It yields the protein CASRPPGSVGYEQYF.

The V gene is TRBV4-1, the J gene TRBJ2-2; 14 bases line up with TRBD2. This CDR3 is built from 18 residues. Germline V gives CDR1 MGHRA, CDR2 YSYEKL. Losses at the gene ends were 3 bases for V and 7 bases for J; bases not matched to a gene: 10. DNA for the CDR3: TGCGCCAGCAGCCACATGGGACTAGCGGGAGTTTTGGGCGGGGAGCTGTTTTTT. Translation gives CASSHMGLAGVLGGELFF.

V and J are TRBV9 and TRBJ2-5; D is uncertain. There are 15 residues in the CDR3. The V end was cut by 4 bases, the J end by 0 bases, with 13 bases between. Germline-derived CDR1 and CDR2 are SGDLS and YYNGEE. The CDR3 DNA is TGTGCCAGCAGCCCGAGTGGTTTGTACCAAGAGACCCAGTACTTC. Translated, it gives CASSPSGLYQETQYF.

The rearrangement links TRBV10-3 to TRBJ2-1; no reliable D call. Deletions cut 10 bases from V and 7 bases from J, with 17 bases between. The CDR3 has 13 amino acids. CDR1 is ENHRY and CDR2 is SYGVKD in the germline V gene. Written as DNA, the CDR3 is TGTGCCACGACTCAAGATAACGGGAATGAGCAGTTCTTC. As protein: CATTQDNGNEQFF.

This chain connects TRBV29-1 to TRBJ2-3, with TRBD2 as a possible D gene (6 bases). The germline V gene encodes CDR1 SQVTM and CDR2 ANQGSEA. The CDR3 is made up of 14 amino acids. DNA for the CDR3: TGCAGTGGGAGGAGGCGGGAATACACAGATACGCAGTATTTT. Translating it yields CSGRRREYTDTQYF.

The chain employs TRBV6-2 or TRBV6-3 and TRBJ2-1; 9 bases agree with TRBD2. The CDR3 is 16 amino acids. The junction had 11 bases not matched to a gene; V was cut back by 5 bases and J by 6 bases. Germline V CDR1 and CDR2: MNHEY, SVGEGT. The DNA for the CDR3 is TGTGCCAGCAGTACAAGACTAGCGGCCTCCCTCAATGAGCAGTTCTTC. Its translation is CASSTRLAASLNEQFF.

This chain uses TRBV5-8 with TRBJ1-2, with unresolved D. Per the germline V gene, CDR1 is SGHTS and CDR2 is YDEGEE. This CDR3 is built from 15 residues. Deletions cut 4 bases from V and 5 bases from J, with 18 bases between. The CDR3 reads CASSTLSRPSYGYTF. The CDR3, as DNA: TGTGCCAGCAGCACCTTGTCGAGGCCTTCTTATGGCTACACCTTC. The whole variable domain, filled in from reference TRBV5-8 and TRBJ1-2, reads EAGVTQSPTHLIKTRGQQATLRCSPISGHTSVYWYQQALGLGLQFLLWYDEGEERNRGNFPPRFSGRQFPNYSSELNVNALELEDSALYLCASSTLSRPSYGYTFGSGTRLTVV.

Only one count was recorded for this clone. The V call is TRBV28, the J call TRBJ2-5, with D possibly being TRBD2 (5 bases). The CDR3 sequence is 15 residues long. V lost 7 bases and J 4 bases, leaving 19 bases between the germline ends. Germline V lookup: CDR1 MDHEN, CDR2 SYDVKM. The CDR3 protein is CASNTVGNRGETQYF. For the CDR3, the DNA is TGTGCCAGCAACACTGTGGGGAATCGGGGAGAGACCCAGTACTTC.

CDR3 in amino acids: CATSRGLVFDTQYF. CDR3 nucleotides: TGTGCCACCAGCAGAGGTCTAGTATTCGATACGCAGTATTTT. The rearrangement joins TRBV15 to TRBJ2-3; unclear D gene. The CDR3 runs 14 residues. V was trimmed by 1 base and J by 6 bases, leaving 11 bases between them. The germline CDR1 and CDR2 sequences are LNHNV and YYDKDF (reference sequence).

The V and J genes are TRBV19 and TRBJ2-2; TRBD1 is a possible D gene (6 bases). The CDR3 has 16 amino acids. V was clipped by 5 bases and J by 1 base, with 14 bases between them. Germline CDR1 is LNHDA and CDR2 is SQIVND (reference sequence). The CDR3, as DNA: TGTGCCAGTAGTGACCTCGGACAGCAGAACACCGGGGAGCTGTTTTTT. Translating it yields CASSDLGQQNTGELFF.

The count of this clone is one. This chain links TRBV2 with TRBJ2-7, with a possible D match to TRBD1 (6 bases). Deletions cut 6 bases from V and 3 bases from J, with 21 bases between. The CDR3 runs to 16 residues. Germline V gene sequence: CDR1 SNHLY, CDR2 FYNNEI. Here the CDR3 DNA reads TGTGCCAGCAGGGCGGCTTCCCCTCCGGACAGCTACGAGCAGTACTTC. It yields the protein CASRAASPPDSYEQYF.

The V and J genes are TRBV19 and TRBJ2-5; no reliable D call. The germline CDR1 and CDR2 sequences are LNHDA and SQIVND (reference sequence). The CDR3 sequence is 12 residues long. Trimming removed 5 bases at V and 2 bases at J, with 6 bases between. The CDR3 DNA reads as TGTGCCAGTAGTTTCCTACAAGAGACCCAGTACTTC. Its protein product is CASSFLQETQYF.

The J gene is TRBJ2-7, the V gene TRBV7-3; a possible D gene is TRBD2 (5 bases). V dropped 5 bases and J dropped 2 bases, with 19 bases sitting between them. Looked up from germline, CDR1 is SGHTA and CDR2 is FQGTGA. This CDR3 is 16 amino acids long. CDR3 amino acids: CASSPLGGSWPYEQYF. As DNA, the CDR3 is TGTGCCAGCAGCCCCCTGGGCGGGTCTTGGCCCTACGAGCAGTACTTC. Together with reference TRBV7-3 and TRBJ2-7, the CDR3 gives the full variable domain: GAGVSQTPSNKVTEKGKYVELRCDPISGHTALYWYRQSLGQGPEFLIYFQGTGAADDSGLPNDRFFAVRPEGSVSTLKIQRTERGDSAVYLCASSPLGGSWPYEQYFGPGTRLTVT.

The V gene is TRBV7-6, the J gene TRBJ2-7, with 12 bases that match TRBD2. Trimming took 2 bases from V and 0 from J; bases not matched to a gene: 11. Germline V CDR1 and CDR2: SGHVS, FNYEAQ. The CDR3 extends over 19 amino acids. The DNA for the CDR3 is TGTGCCAGCAGCTTATCGTCTACTAGCGGGAGGATTAGCTCCTACGAGCAGTACTTC. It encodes CASSLSSTSGRISSYEQYF.

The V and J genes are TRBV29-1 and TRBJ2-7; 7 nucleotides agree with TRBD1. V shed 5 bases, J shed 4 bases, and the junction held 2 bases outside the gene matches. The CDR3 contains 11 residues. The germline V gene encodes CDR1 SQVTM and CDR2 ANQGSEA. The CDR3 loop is CSVLDRYEQYF. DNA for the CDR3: TGCAGCGTTTTGGACAGGTACGAGCAGTACTTC.

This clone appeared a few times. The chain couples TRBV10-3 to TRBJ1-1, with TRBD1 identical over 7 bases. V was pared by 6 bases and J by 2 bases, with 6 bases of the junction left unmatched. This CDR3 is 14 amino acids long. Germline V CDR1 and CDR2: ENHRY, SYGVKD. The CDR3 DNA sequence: TGTGCCATCAGAAGAACAGGGGACAACACTGAAGCTTTCTTT. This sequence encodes CAIRRTGDNTEAFF.

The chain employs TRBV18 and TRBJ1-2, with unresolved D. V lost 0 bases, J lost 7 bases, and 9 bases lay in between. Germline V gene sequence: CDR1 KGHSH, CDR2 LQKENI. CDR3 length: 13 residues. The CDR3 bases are TGTGCCAGCTCACCACCAACTCCCGCTGGCTACACCTTC. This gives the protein CASSPPTPAGYTF.

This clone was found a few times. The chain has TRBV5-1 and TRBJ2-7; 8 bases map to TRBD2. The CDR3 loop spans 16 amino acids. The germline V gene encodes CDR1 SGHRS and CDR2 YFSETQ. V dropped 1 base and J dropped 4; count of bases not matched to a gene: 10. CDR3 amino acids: CASSLRSGSAGYEQYF. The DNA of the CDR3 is TGCGCCAGCAGCTTGAGGAGCGGGAGCGCCGGATACGAGCAGTACTTC.

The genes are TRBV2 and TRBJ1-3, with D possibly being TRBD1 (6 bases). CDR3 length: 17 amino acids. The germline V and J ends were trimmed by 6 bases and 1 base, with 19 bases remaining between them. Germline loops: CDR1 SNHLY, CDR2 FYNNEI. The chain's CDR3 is CASRGQTRNGSGNTIYF. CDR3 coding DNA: TGTGCCAGCAGAGGACAGACGCGAAACGGTTCTGGAAACACCATATATTTT.

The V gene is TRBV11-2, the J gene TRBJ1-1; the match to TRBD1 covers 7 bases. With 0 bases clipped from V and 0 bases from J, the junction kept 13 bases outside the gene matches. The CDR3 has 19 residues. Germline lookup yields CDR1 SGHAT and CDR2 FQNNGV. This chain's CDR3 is CASSLELPGQFGMNTEAFF. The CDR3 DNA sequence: TGTGCCAGCAGCTTAGAGCTACCGGGACAGTTCGGGATGAACACTGAAGCTTTCTTT.